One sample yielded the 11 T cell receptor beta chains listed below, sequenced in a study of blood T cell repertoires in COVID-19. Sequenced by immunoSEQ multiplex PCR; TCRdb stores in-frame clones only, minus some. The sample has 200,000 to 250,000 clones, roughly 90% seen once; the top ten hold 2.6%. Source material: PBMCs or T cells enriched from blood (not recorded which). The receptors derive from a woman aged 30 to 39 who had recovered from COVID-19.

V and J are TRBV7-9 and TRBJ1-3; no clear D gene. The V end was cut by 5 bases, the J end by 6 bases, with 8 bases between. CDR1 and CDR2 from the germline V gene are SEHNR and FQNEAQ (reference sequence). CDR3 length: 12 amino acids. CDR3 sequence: CASSPTKNTIYF. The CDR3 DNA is TGTGCCAGCAGCCCTACCAAAAACACCATATATTTT.

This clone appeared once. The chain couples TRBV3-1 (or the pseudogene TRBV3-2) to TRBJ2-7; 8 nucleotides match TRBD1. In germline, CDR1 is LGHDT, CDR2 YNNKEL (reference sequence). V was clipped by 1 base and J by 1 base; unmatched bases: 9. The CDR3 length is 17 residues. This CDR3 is CASSQGVRTGSSYEQYF. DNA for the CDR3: TGTGCCAGCAGCCAAGGGGTCCGGACAGGGTCATCCTACGAGCAGTACTTC.

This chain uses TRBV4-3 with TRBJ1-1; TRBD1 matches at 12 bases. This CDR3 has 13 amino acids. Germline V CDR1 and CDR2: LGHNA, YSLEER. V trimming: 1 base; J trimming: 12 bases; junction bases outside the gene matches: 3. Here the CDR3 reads CASSQARDRGPFF. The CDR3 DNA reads TGCGCCAGCAGCCAAGCGCGGGACAGGGGGCCTTTCTTT.

The CDR3 coding sequence is TGTGCCAGCAGCGGCGCGGGGGGGCGGGCAGATACGCAGTATTTT. This translates into CASSGAGGRADTQYF. This chain joins TRBV13 and TRBJ2-3, with 9 positions matching TRBD2. The trim removed 5 bases at V and 4 bases at J, leaving 7 bases unmatched. There are 15 residues in the CDR3. Germline V CDR1 and CDR2: PRHDT, FYEKMQ (reference sequence). Together with reference TRBV13 and TRBJ2-3, the CDR3 gives the full variable domain: AAGVIQSPRHLIKEKRETATLKCYPIPRHDTVYWYQQGPGQDPQFLISFYEKMQSDKGSIPDRFSAQQFSDYHSELNMSSLELGDSALYFCASSGAGGRADTQYFGPGTRLTVL.

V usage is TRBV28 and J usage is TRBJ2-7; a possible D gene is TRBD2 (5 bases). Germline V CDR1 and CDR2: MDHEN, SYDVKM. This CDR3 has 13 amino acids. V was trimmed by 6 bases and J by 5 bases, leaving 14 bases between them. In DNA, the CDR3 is TGTGCCAGCAGGGCTCCTAGCCGCGACGAGCAGTACTTC. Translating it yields CASRAPSRDEQYF.

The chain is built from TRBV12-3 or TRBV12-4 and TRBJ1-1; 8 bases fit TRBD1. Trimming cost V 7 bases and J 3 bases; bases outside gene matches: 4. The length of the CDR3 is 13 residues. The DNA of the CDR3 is TGTGCCAGCATCCTACAGGGGGACACTGAAGCTTTCTTT. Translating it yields CASILQGDTEAFF.

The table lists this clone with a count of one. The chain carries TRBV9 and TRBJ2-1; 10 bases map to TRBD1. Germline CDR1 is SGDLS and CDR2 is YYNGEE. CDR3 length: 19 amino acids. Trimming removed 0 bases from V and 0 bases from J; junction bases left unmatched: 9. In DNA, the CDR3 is TGTGCCAGCAGCGTAGGGGGGACAGGGGCGCGGAGCTCCTACAATGAGCAGTTCTTC. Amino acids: CASSVGGTGARSSYNEQFF.

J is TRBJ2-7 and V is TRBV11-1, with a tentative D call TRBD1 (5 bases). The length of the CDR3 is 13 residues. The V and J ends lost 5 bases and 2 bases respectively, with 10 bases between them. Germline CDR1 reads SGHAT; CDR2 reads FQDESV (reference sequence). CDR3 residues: CASSPPDTYEQYF. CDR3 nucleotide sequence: TGTGCCAGCAGCCCACCGGACACCTACGAGCAGTACTTC.

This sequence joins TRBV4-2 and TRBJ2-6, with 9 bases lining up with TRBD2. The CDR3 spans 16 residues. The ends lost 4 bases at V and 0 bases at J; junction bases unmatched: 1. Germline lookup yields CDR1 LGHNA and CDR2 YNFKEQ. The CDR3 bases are TGTGCCAGCAGCCTAGCGGGGGACTCTGGGGCCAACGTCCTGACTTTC. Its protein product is CASSLAGDSGANVLTF.

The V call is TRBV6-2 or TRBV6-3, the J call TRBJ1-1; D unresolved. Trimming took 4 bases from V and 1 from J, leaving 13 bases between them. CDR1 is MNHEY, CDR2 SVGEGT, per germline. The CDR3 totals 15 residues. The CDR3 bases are TGTGCCAGCAGTTCAGATCCCCGCGGGAACACTGAAGCTTTCTTT. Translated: CASSSDPRGNTEAFF.

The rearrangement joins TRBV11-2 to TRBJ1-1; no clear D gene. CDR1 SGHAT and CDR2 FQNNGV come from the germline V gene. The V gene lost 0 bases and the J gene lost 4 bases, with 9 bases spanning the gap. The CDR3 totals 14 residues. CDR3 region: CASSLDLRATEAFF. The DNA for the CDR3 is TGTGCCAGCAGCTTAGATTTGAGGGCCACTGAAGCTTTCTTT.